Sequencing of this TCR beta chain was carried out in a study of T cell responses to AZD1222 COVID-19 vaccine. The data were produced by immunoSEQ multiplex PCR, yet TCRdb's version contains in-frame clones alone and is incomplete. The data hold some 200,000 clones, with approximately 91% observed a single time. The receptor's source is an adult in good health. Material: peripheral blood, obtained on day 0 of AZD1222 vaccination.

CDR3 DNA sequence: TGTGCCAGCAGCTTAGAACCGTCAACAGGGGGCCCGAACACTGAAGCTTTCTTT. It specifies CASSLEPSTGGPNTEAFF. This chain connects TRBV11-3 to TRBJ1-1; 9 bases line up with TRBD1. V lost 0 bases and J lost 1; bases outside the gene matches: 9. The germline gives CDR1 SGHNT, CDR2 YENEEA. This CDR3 is 18 amino acids long.